The 20 T cell receptor beta chains below were found in one sample sequenced in a study of blood T cell repertoires in COVID-19. Only in-frame clones appear in the TCRdb table, and some are missing; sequencing was by immunoSEQ multiplex PCR. The data show 95,000 to 150,000 clones, roughly 88% seen once. The sequencing sample was made of peripheral blood. These receptors originate from a man between 40 and 49 years old with acute or convalescent COVID-19.

The chain couples TRBV5-1 to TRBJ1-2; a weak D match, TRBD1 (6 bases). CDR1 and CDR2 from the germline V gene are SGHRS and YFSETQ. The V and J ends lost 4 bases and 2 bases respectively, with 12 bases between them. The CDR3 loop spans 14 amino acids. The CDR3: CASSTTGLNYGYTF. Here the CDR3 DNA reads TGCGCCAGCAGCACCACAGGGCTAAACTATGGCTACACCTTC.

This sequence joins TRBV5-4 and TRBJ2-5; 7 nucleotides agree with TRBD1. The CDR3 extends over 15 amino acids. Germline V CDR1 and CDR2: SGHNT, YYREEE (reference sequence). Unmatched junction bases numbered 10, after V lost 6 bases and J lost 2 bases. The CDR3 region has the DNA TGTGCCAGCAACCAGAACAGGGGTCCACAAGAGACCCAGTACTTC. It is translated as CASNQNRGPQETQYF.

The chain recombines TRBV4-3 with TRBJ1-1; D is unresolved. This CDR3 region has 12 residues. V lost 4 bases, J lost 4 bases, and 7 bases lay in between. In germline, CDR1 is LGHNA, CDR2 YSLEER. The CDR3 region is CASSRPGTEAFF. CDR3 in DNA: TGCGCCAGCAGCCGGCCTGGCACTGAAGCTTTCTTT.

A few counts support this clone. This rearrangement joins TRBV9 to TRBJ2-2; perhaps TRBD1 as D (6 bases). The germline CDR1 and CDR2 sequences are SGDLS and YYNGEE. The CDR3 sequence is 13 residues long. Trimming took 5 bases from V and 8 from J, leaving 13 bases between them. The chain's CDR3 is CASSVTGWGELFF. In DNA form, the CDR3 reads TGTGCCAGCAGTGTAACAGGGTGGGGGGAGCTGTTTTTT.

The V and J genes are TRBV27 and TRBJ2-7; D is ambiguous. The V and J ends lost 6 bases and 4 bases respectively, with 7 bases between them. Germline CDR1 and CDR2: MNHEY and SMNVEV (reference sequence). CDR3 size: 11 residues. CDR3 bases: TGTGCCAGCAGCTATGGTTACGAGCAGTACTTC. It yields the protein CASSYGYEQYF.

The chain employs TRBV10-2 and TRBJ2-5; D uncertain. The CDR3 runs 15 residues. Deletions cut 0 bases from V and 5 bases from J, with 13 bases between. Looked up from germline, CDR1 is WSHSY and CDR2 is SAAADI. The CDR3 is CASSESVGSQETQYF. The CDR3, as DNA: TGCGCCAGCAGTGAGTCGGTGGGCTCCCAGGAGACCCAGTACTTC.

The sample holds one count of this clone. The chain uses TRBV7-2 and TRBJ1-2; D is possibly TRBD1 (5 bases). This CDR3 is 13 amino acids long. V gave up 6 bases and J gave up 6 bases, with 14 bases separating them. Germline CDR1 is SGHTA and CDR2 is FQGNSA. Written as DNA, the CDR3 is TGTGCCAGCAGACCTTTAGGGGAAAATGGCTACACCTTC. It codes for CASRPLGENGYTF. Filled out from reference TRBV7-2 and TRBJ1-2, the complete variable domain reads GAGVSQSPSNKVTEKGKDVELRCDPISGHTALYWYRQSLGQGLEFLIYFQGNSAPDKSGLPSDRFSAERTGGSVSTLTIQRTQQEDSAVYLCASRPLGENGYTFGSGTRLTVV.

This chain uses TRBV5-1 with TRBJ2-1, with D hard to call. The germline gives CDR1 SGHRS, CDR2 YFSETQ. This CDR3 has 12 residues. Trimming stripped 6 bases from V and 8 bases from J, with 12 bases between. This CDR3 reads CASIRNIHEQFF. For the CDR3, the DNA is TGCGCCAGCATCCGCAACATCCATGAGCAGTTCTTC.

DNA of the CDR3: TGTGCCAGCGCCCTCGATCCGAGAGAGACCCAGTACTTC. Translated: CASALDPRETQYF. The V and J genes are TRBV6-5 and TRBJ2-5; no firm D call. The V and J ends lost 8 bases and 4 bases respectively, with 14 bases between them. Germline V gene sequence: CDR1 MNHEY, CDR2 SVGAGI. The CDR3 runs 13 residues.

In DNA form, the CDR3 reads TGTGCCTGGAGAACCGGGACAGGGGATTCACCCCTCCACTTT. This encodes CAWRTGTGDSPLHF. This chain joins TRBV30 and TRBJ1-6, with TRBD1 identical over 10 bases. CDR1 and CDR2 (germline): GTSNPN, SVGIG (reference sequence). The CDR3 runs to 14 residues. V lost 3 bases to trimming and J lost 8 bases; unmatched junction nucleotides: 4.

The CDR3 here is CASSLDFSTDTQYF. DNA for the CDR3: TGTGCCAGCAGCTTGGACTTTAGCACAGATACGCAGTATTTT. This chain links TRBV7-2 with TRBJ2-3; TRBD2 is a possible D gene (5 bases). Germline V lookup: CDR1 SGHTA, CDR2 FQGNSA. V shed 3 bases and J shed 0 bases, with 7 bases lying between them. The CDR3 has 14 residues.

The V call is TRBV5-4, the J call TRBJ1-4; D gene ambiguous. In germline, CDR1 is SGHNT, CDR2 YYREEE (reference sequence). V lost 0 bases and J lost 7, with 7 bases in between. The CDR3 covers 13 residues. The CDR3 loop is CASSLERGEKLFF. As DNA, the CDR3 is TGTGCCAGCAGCTTGGAGAGAGGTGAAAAACTGTTTTTT.

The chain links TRBV27 to TRBJ1-6, with D uncertain. The CDR3 is 12 residues long. V lost 8 bases and J 10 bases, leaving 12 bases between the germline ends. Germline-derived CDR1 and CDR2 are MNHEY and SMNVEV (reference sequence). The CDR3 reads CASGSFGSPLHF. The CDR3 region has the DNA TGTGCCAGCGGTTCTTTCGGGTCACCCCTCCACTTT.

V and J are TRBV30 and TRBJ1-4; TRBD1 aligns across 12 bases. This CDR3 spans 17 amino acids. Losses at the gene ends were 5 bases for V and 4 bases for J; bases not matched to a gene: 11. From germline, CDR1 is GTSNPN and CDR2 SVGIG (reference sequence). The CDR3 region has the DNA TGTGCCTGGGACCCGGGACAGGGGGCCAGAGGTAATGAAAAACTGTTTTTT. Its protein product is CAWDPGQGARGNEKLFF. Full variable domain (outside the CDR3, taken from reference TRBV30 and TRBJ1-4): SQTIHQWPATLVQPVGSPLSLECTVEGTSNPNLYWYRQAAGRGLQLLFYSVGIGQISSEVPQNLSASRPQDRQFILSSKKLLLSDSGFYLCAWDPGQGARGNEKLFFGSGTQLSVL.

To note about this clone: The sample contains more than one DNA sequence encoding this CDR3. This chain joins TRBV5-4 and TRBJ2-6; D is unclear. The CDR3 sequence is 13 residues long. Germline lookup yields CDR1 SGHNT and CDR2 YYREEE (reference sequence). The V end lost 2 bases, the J end lost 3 bases, and 3 bases lay between the germline ends. CDR3 DNA: TGTGCCAGCAGCTTCCATGGGGCCAACGTCCTGACTTTC. Residues: CASSFHGANVLTF.

This clone was counted a single time. V and J are TRBV5-6 and TRBJ1-4; D is unclear. This CDR3 contains 15 residues. Germline-derived CDR1 and CDR2 are SGHDT and YYEEEE. Trimming took off 5 bases at V and 3 bases at J, with 14 bases between the two ends. The CDR3 loop is CASRNRRGPNEKLFF. For the CDR3, the DNA is TGTGCCAGCAGAAACCGACGGGGTCCTAATGAAAAACTGTTTTTT.

J is TRBJ1-2 and V is TRBV6-5, with 8 bases that match TRBD1. This CDR3 has 13 residues. The germline gives CDR1 MNHEY, CDR2 SVGAGI. The V gene end was trimmed by 6 bases and the J gene end by 0 bases; junction bases not matched to a gene: 0. In nucleotides, the CDR3 is TGTGCCAGCAGACAGGGGGCTAACTATGGCTACACCTTC. This translates into CASRQGANYGYTF.

The chain combines TRBV6-1 with TRBJ1-2, with a weak D call TRBD1 (5 bases). The V and J ends lost 1 base and 2 bases respectively, with 8 bases between them. The length of the CDR3 is 14 residues. The V gene's germline CDR1 is MNHNS and CDR2 SASEGT. DNA for the CDR3: TGTGCCAGCAGTGAAGGGGGCAGCAACTATGGCTACACCTTC. It specifies CASSEGGSNYGYTF.

The J gene is TRBJ1-4, the V gene TRBV6-6; no clear D gene. The CDR3 has 10 residues. Trimming left V 8 bases short and J 7 bases short, with 5 bases between. The V gene's germline CDR1 is MNHNY and CDR2 SVGAGI (reference sequence). The CDR3 loop is CASLGEKLFF. DNA of the CDR3: TGTGCCAGCCTCGGTGAAAAACTGTTTTTT.

The genes are TRBV9 and TRBJ2-5, with 7 positions matching TRBD2. CDR1 is SGDLS and CDR2 is YYNGEE in the germline V gene. Trimming at V came to 2 bases and at J to 5 bases, leaving 3 bases not matched to a gene. The CDR3 loop spans 13 amino acids. CDR3 coding DNA: TGTGCCAGCAGCGTTGGGGAGGGCGAGACCCAGTACTTC. Protein sequence: CASSVGEGETQYF.